This T cell receptor beta chain came from a study of shared clonotypes between healthy human individuals. Study-wide context: Three plates each covered CD4 naive and memory; CD8 naive two, CD8 memory one. Study results and caveats: Since donors were few, the genetic and exposure-history diversity represented was limited. Read depth was anticipated to influence clonotype sharing among donors. The sharing of 4.5% to 6.5% of naive CD4 clonotypes was seen across a few donors.

The V and J ends lost 6 bases and 0 bases respectively, with 14 bases between them. From germline, CDR1 is SQVTM and CDR2 ANQGSEA. This CDR3 comprises 14 residues. On this clone itself: Its matching antigen is unknown.

Cells designated naive CD8 were CD45RO-negative and were positively selected for CCR7, with terminally differentiated effector memory CD45RA+ cells excluded. Clones were read by immunoSEQ multiplex PCR, and TCRdb kept only the in-frame ones, dropping some. Altogether about 2.2 million clones are present, about 93% being singletons, with the ten largest covering approximately 1.7%. The material sequenced was naive CD8+ T cells from PBMCs. The chain uses TRBV29-1 and TRBJ1-2; D perhaps matches TRBD1 (6 bases). The receptor was isolated from a young man in good health. Some clones in this sample may be carry-over from other donors' samples. CDR3 residues: CSVGPGDSNYGYTF. Written as DNA, the CDR3 is TGCAGCGTGGGGCCAGGGGACTCTAACTATGGCTACACCTTC.